Listed below are T cell receptor beta chains from one sample, sequenced in a study of CD8+ T cells in alopecia areata. Clones were sequenced by immunoSEQ multiplex PCR, and TCRdb holds only the in-frame ones, with some missing. The repertoire holds 9,000 to 15,000 clones, with around 63% as singletons. Sequencing was performed on skin. The origin of the receptors is a human donor with alopecia areata. The CDR3 runs from the conserved cysteine through the conserved F or W. Each record gives: J gene, clone size, V gene, D gene, CDR3 DNA, CDR3 protein. D genes are given only for firm matches. Size is stated for part of the rows, as once, few or many counts, or as a class when the clone is expanded.

TRBJ1-5 | - | TRBV18 | - | TGTGCCAGCTCACGTAATACCAGGGGAAATCAGCCCCAGCATTTT | CASSRNTRGNQPQHF
TRBJ2-2 | - | TRBV6-1 | TRBD1 | TGTGCCAGCAGTGCCCGGACAGGAGGGAACACCGGGGAGCTGTTTTTT | CASSARTGGNTGELFF
TRBJ2-2 | - | TRBV6-5 | - | TGTGCCAGCAGTTCTCAGGGAGTCGGGGAGCTGTTTTTT | CASSSQGVGELFF
TRBJ2-5 | once | TRBV29-1 | - | TGCAGCGGGGCCGAGGTGGGGACCCAGTACTTC | CSGAEVGTQYF
TRBJ1-2 | - | TRBV10-3 | - | TGTGCCATCAGTGATTTCGTACAGTCAAGAAACTATGGCTACACCTTC | CAISDFVQSRNYGYTF
TRBJ2-3 | - | TRBV10-3 | TRBD1 | TGTGCCATCAGACAAACAGGGGGATACACAGATACGCAGTATTTT | CAIRQTGGYTDTQYF
TRBJ1-5 | - | TRBV30 | - | TGTGCCTGGAGTGGCGGGGACAATCAGCCCCAGCATTTT | CAWSGGDNQPQHF
TRBJ2-1 | - | TRBV11-2 | TRBD1 | TGTGCCAGCAGCCACCGGGGCAGGACAGGAGACAATGAGCAGTTCTTC | CASSHRGRTGDNEQFF
TRBJ2-7 | - | TRBV6-1 | TRBD1 | TGTGCCATCACCCGGGACAGGTTCAACGAGCAGTACTTC | CAITRDRFNEQYF
TRBJ1-1 | - | TRBV6-1 | - | TGTGCCAGCAGCCCGTACACTGAAGCTTTCTTT | CASSPYTEAFF
TRBJ2-2 | - | TRBV7-7 | - | TGTGCTAGCAGCCTCCAGGGCACCGGGGAGCTGTTTTTT | CASSLQGTGELFF
TRBJ2-3 | - | TRBV6-1 | - | TGTGCCAGCACTACCCGGGGGGCCACAGATACGCAGTATTTT | CASTTRGATDTQYF
TRBJ1-3 | - | TRBV30 | - | TGTGCCTGGAGTGTAAAAGGGGGAAACACCATATATTTT | CAWSVKGGNTIYF
TRBJ1-5 | - | TRBV6-5 | - | TGTGCCAGCAGTTACTCGAGAGGGGATCAGCCCCAGCATTTT | CASSYSRGDQPQHF
TRBJ2-4 | few | TRBV7-6 | TRBD1 | TGTGCCAGCAGCTCCTCCGACAGGGGAGAAAACATTCAGTACTTC | CASSSSDRGENIQYF
TRBJ2-3 | once | TRBV25-1 | - | TGTGCCAGCAGTGAGGGGTACATGTCCCTCACAGATACGCAGTATTTT | CASSEGYMSLTDTQYF
TRBJ1-5 | - | TRBV10-3 | TRBD1 | TGTGCCATCAGTGAGTCACACAGGGGATCCAATCAGCCCCAGCATTTT | CAISESHRGSNQPQHF
TRBJ1-2 | - | TRBV5-1 | TRBD1 | TGCGCCAGCAGTCTACAGGGGGCCCGGCCGGATGGCTACACCTTC | CASSLQGARPDGYTF
TRBJ1-1 | - | TRBV18 | - | TGTGCCAGCTCACCAGTGGGGTTTGGTGCCACTGAAGCTTTCTTT | CASSPVGFGATEAFF
TRBJ2-5 | - | TRBV5-1 | - | TGCGCCAGCAGCTTGGAGGCAGCCAGACGCCAAGAGACCCAGTACTTC | CASSLEAARRQETQYF
TRBJ2-5 | - | TRBV6-6 | TRBD2 | TGTGCCAGCAGTTACTCGTCTAGCGGGCGGCTGGAGACCCAGTACTTC | CASSYSSSGRLETQYF
TRBJ2-5 | - | TRBV28 | - | TGTGCCACCTCGACTAGACTACAAGAGACCCAGTACTTC | CATSTRLQETQYF
TRBJ2-2 | once | TRBV9 | TRBD1 | TGTGCCAGCAGCGGGCCGGGACAGGGGTACACCGGGGAGCTGTTTTTT | CASSGPGQGYTGELFF
TRBJ1-6 | - | TRBV5-1 | - | TGCGCCAGCAGCCGCGACAGCAATTCACCCCTCCACTTT | CASSRDSNSPLHF
TRBJ2-7 | few | TRBV5-4 | TRBD1 | TGTGCCAGCAGCCCGGGACAGGGCTCCTACGAGCAGTACTTC | CASSPGQGSYEQYF
TRBJ1-5 | - | TRBV30 | - | TGTGCCTGGAGTGTTGAACGGGGCAATCAGCCCCAGCATTTT | CAWSVERGNQPQHF
TRBJ2-2 | - | TRBV6-6 | - | TGTGCCAGCACCGCCGAGGGGGTCGGGGAGCTGTTTTTT | CASTAEGVGELFF
TRBJ2-7 | few | TRBV28 | - | TGTGCCTCCGGGTTTACCTACGAGCAGTACTTC | CASGFTYEQYF
TRBJ2-1 | - | TRBV7-2 | - | TGTGCCAGCAGCTTACCGGGCGGCTCGGTTGAGCAGTTCTTC | CASSLPGGSVEQFF
TRBJ1-2 | - | TRBV7-2 | - | TGTGCCAGCAGCTTCCTCAAGGGAAGGCAGATCTATGGCTACACCTTC | CASSFLKGRQIYGYTF
TRBJ2-5 | - | TRBV7-6 | TRBD1 | TGTGCCAGCAGCTCTCGGACAGGGGGGCAAGAGACCCAGTACTTC | CASSSRTGGQETQYF
TRBJ2-7 | - | TRBV11-2 | TRBD1 | TGTGCCAGCAGCTCCACGTGGGACAGACCCTACGAGCAGTACTTC | CASSSTWDRPYEQYF
TRBJ1-2 | large | TRBV19 | - | TGTGCCAGTAGTATGGGGACGCGAACCTATGGCTACACCTTC | CASSMGTRTYGYTF
TRBJ2-1 | - | TRBV6-6 | - | TGTGCCAGCAGTTACACACCGGGCCGCAATGAGCAGTTCTTC | CASSYTPGRNEQFF
TRBJ2-1 | - | TRBV5-1 | - | TGCGCCAGCAGCCTACAACCTAGCACGAGCTCCTACAATGAGCAGTTCTTC | CASSLQPSTSSYNEQFF
TRBJ1-4 | - | TRBV4-1 | - | TGCGCCAGCAGCCAAGTTGGGACAAAGGAAGCATATGAAAAACTGTTTTTT | CASSQVGTKEAYEKLFF
TRBJ1-1 | - | TRBV10-2 | - | TGCGCCAGCAGACCTGAAAAGGGAAATGGGGCTGAAGCTTTCTTT | CASRPEKGNGAEAFF
TRBJ2-7 | few | TRBV7-2 | - | TGTGCCAGCAGTCCTCGGGACTTCCTTCGCGAGCAGTACTTC | CASSPRDFLREQYF
TRBJ2-7 | - | TRBV4-1 | - | TGCGCCAGCAGCCAGGACCACTCCTACGAGCAGTACTTC | CASSQDHSYEQYF
TRBJ2-7 | - | TRBV2 | - | TGTACCAGCAGCCAGACCCGGCCCTACGAGCAGTACTTC | CTSSQTRPYEQYF
TRBJ2-5 | - | TRBV5-1 | - | TGCGCCAGCAGCTTTTCAGGGGCCCACCAAGAGACCCAGTACTTC | CASSFSGAHQETQYF
TRBJ2-2 | - | TRBV5-4 | - | TGTGCCAGCAGCTTTGGGGGAGTCGGGGAGCTGTTTTTT | CASSFGGVGELFF
TRBJ2-7 | - | TRBV19 | TRBD2 | TGTGCCAGTAGTAGACTAGCGGGTGGTGAGCAGTACTTC | CASSRLAGGEQYF
TRBJ2-7 | - | TRBV19 | - | TGTGCCAGTAGTGCCCAGGGCAGGGGTAACGAGCAGTACTTC | CASSAQGRGNEQYF